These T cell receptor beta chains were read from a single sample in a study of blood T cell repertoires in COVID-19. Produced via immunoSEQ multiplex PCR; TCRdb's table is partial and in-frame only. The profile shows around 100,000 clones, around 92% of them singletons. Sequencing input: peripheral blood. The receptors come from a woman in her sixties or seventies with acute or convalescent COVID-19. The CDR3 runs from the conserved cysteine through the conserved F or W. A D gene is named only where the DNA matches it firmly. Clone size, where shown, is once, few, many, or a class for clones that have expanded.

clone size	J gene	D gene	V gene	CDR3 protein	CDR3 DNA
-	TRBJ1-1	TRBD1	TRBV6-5	CASSYNNRGGGAEAFF	TGTGCCAGCAGTTATAACAACAGGGGAGGAGGCGCTGAAGCTTTCTTT
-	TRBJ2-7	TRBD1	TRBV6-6	CASKRQGTYEQYF	TGTGCCAGCAAGAGACAGGGGACTTACGAGCAGTACTTC
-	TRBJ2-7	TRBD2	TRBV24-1	CATSDPSPSGRDEQYF	TGTGCCACCAGTGATCCCTCCCCTAGCGGGAGAGACGAGCAGTACTTC
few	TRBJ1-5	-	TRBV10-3	CAISEGEGSNQPQHF	TGTGCCATCAGTGAGGGGGAGGGGAGCAATCAGCCCCAGCATTTT
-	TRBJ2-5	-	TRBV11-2	CASSSGIQETQYF	TGTGCCAGCAGCTCAGGGATCCAAGAGACCCAGTACTTC
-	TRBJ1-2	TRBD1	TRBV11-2	CASSLPTGEFDNYGYTF	TGTGCCAGCAGCTTACCGACAGGGGAGTTCGATAACTATGGCTACACCTTC
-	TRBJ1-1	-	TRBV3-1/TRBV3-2	CASSHWTEGAFF	TGTGCCAGCAGCCACTGGACAGAAGGAGCTTTCTTT
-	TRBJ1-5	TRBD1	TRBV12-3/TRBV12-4	CASSPQGGQPQHF	TGTGCCAGCAGTCCTCAGGGGGGACAGCCCCAGCATTTT
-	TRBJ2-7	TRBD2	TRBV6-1	CASSETAGDLDEQYF	TGTGCCAGCAGTGAAACGGCGGGAGATCTTGACGAGCAGTACTTC
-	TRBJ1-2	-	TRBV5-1	CASSLVGPSYGYTF	TGCGCCAGCAGCTTGGTTGGGCCATCCTATGGCTACACCTTC
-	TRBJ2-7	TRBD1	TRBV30	CAWSHNTGGRFNEQYF	TGTGCCTGGAGCCATAATACAGGGGGCCGGTTCAACGAGCAGTACTTC
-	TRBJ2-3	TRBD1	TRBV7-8	CASSSTGGSPTDTQYF	TGTGCCAGCAGCTCAACAGGGGGCAGCCCCACAGATACGCAGTATTTT
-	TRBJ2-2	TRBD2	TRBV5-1	CASSSGLAGINTGELFF	TGCGCCAGCAGCTCGGGACTAGCGGGGATTAACACCGGGGAGCTGTTTTTT
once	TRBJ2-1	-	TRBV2	CASSEPVGPYNEQFF	TGTGCCAGCAGTGAACCGGTTGGTCCCTACAATGAGCAGTTCTTC
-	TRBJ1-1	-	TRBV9	CASSALDSNTEAFF	TGTGCCAGCAGCGCCCTAGACAGCAACACTGAAGCTTTCTTT
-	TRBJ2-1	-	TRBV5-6	CASSFFRRNEQFF	TGTGCCAGCAGCTTTTTCAGGAGGAATGAGCAGTTCTTC
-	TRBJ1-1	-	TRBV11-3	CASSLGDILNTEAFF	TGTGCCAGCAGCTTAGGTGACATATTGAACACTGAAGCTTTCTTT
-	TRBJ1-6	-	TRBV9	CASSVGQSPNSPLHF	TGTGCCAGCAGCGTAGGACAATCCCCCAATTCACCCCTCCACTTT
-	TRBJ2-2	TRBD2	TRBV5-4	CASSPSSSGSTGELFF	TGTGCCAGCAGCCCGAGTAGTAGCGGGAGTACCGGGGAGCTGTTTTTT
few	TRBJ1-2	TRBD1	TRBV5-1	CASSLGQGIDGYTF	TGCGCCAGCAGCTTGGGACAGGGAATCGATGGCTACACCTTC
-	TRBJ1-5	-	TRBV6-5	CASSYNGDSNQPQHF	TGTGCCAGCAGTTACAACGGGGATAGCAATCAGCCCCAGCATTTT
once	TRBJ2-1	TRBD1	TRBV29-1	CSVVTGGRGNEQFF	TGCAGCGTGGTGACAGGGGGTCGGGGAAATGAGCAGTTCTTC
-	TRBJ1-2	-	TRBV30	CAWSKARQINYGYTF	TGTGCCTGGAGTAAGGCCAGACAGATTAACTATGGCTACACCTTC
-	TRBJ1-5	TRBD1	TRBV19	CASNDRGETRQPQHF	TGTGCCAGCAACGACAGGGGGGAAACACGACAGCCCCAGCATTTT
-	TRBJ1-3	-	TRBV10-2	CASSEGDIAGNTIYF	TGCGCCAGCAGTGAGGGGGACATCGCTGGAAACACCATATATTTT
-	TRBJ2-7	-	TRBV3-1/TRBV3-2	CASSLGAYEQYF	TGTGCCAGCAGCCTGGGAGCCTACGAGCAGTACTTC
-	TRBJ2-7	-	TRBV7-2	CASSLYGASEQYF	TGTGCCAGCAGCTTATATGGGGCTTCCGAGCAGTACTTC
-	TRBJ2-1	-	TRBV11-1	CASSLGWRAYNEQFF	TGTGCCAGCAGCTTGGGGTGGAGGGCCTACAATGAGCAGTTCTTC
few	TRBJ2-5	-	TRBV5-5	CASSPWTVQETQYF	TGTGCCAGCAGCCCATGGACAGTTCAAGAGACCCAGTACTTC
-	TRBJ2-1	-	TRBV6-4	CASSDFRGNSYNEQFF	TGTGCCAGCAGTGACTTCAGGGGAAACTCCTACAATGAGCAGTTCTTC
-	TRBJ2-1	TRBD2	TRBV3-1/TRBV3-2	CASSLFSGSSYNEQFF	TGTGCCAGCAGCCTATTTAGCGGGAGCTCCTACAATGAGCAGTTCTTC
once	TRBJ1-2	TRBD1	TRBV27	CASSLTGQGRKAGYTF	TGTGCCAGCAGTTTAACGGGACAGGGGAGGAAGGCTGGCTACACCTTC
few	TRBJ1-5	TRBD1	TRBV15	CATSREIDRGNQPQHF	TGTGCCACCAGCAGAGAGATCGACAGGGGGAATCAGCCCCAGCATTTT
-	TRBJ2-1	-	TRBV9	CASSPGDLAGFIRSYNEQFF	TGTGCCAGCAGCCCTGGGGACTTGGCGGGATTCATCCGCTCCTACAATGAGCAGTTCTTC
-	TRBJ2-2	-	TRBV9	CASEGGDTGELFF	TGTGCCAGCGAGGGGGGGGACACCGGGGAGCTGTTTTTT
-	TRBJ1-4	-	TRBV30	CAWSDSLHRATNEKLFF	TGTGCCTGGAGTGACTCACTACACAGGGCAACTAATGAAAAACTGTTTTTT
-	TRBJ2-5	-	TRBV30	CAWSARGETQYF	TGTGCCTGGAGTGCCCGGGGGGAGACCCAGTACTTC
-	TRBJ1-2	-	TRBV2	CASSPPGRAGYTF	TGTGCCAGCAGTCCCCCGGGGAGGGCTGGCTACACCTTC
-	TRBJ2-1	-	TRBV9	CASSLRGDSAGNEQFF	TGTGCCAGCAGCCTACGAGGGGACTCGGCAGGCAATGAGCAGTTCTTC
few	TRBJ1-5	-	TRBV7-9	CASTGGEGQPQHF	TGTGCCAGCACGGGGGGCGAGGGTCAGCCCCAGCATTTT
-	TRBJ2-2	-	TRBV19	CASSIVGGSVDGELFF	TGTGCCAGTAGTATAGTAGGAGGGAGTGTGGACGGGGAGCTGTTTTTT
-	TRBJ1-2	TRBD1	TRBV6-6	CASSIRDRERNGYTF	TGTGCCAGCAGCATAAGGGACAGGGAGAGGAATGGCTACACCTTC
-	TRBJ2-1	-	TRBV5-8	CASSLGTTSYNEQFF	TGTGCCAGCAGCTTGGGGACTACCTCCTACAATGAGCAGTTCTTC
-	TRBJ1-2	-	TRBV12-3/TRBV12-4	CASSLLGSGYTF	TGTGCCAGCAGTTTATTGGGGAGTGGCTACACCTTC
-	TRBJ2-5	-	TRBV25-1	CASSFRTGETQYF	TGTGCCAGCAGTTTTCGGACGGGGGAGACCCAGTACTTC
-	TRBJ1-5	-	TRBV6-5	CASSSGGNQPQHF	TGTGCCAGCAGTTCAGGGGGCAATCAGCCCCAGCATTTT
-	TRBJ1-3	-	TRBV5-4	CASSSPLAGHSGNTIYF	TGTGCCAGCAGCTCCCCCCTGGCTGGGCACTCTGGAAACACCATATATTTT
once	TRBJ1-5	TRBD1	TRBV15	CATSRGDRNQPQHF	TGTGCCACCAGCAGGGGGGACAGAAATCAGCCCCAGCATTTT
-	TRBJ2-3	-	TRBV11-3	CASSFLGGRTDTQYF	TGTGCCAGCAGCTTTCTAGGAGGGAGAACAGATACGCAGTATTTT
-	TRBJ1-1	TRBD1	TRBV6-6	CASTITRGTDEAFF	TGTGCCAGCACCATAACTAGAGGGACAGATGAAGCTTTCTTT
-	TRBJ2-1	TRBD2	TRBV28	CASRLRPGLAVNEQFF	TGTGCCAGCAGACTGAGACCGGGACTAGCGGTCAATGAGCAGTTCTTC
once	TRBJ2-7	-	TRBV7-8	CASSLGYRQMSYEQYF	TGTGCCAGCAGCTTAGGTTATAGACAGATGAGCTACGAGCAGTACTTC
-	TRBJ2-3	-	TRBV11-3	CASSPTPSTDTQYF	TGTGCCAGCAGCCCGACTCCTAGCACAGATACGCAGTATTTT
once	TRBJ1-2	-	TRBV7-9	CASSFETGYYGYTF	TGTGCCAGCAGCTTTGAGACAGGTTACTATGGCTACACCTTC
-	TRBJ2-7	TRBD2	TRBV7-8	CASSEVAGVYEQYF	TGTGCCAGCAGCGAAGTAGCGGGGGTATACGAGCAGTACTTC
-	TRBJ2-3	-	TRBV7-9	CASSLEAGDGTDTQYF	TGTGCCAGCAGCTTAGAGGCAGGGGATGGAACAGATACGCAGTATTTT
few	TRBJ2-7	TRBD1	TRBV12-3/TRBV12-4	CASGTGGIHEQYF	TGTGCCAGCGGGACAGGGGGCATCCACGAGCAGTACTTC
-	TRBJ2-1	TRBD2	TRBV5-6	CASSWGTSRYNEQFF	TGTGCCAGCAGTTGGGGGACTAGCAGATACAATGAGCAGTTCTTC
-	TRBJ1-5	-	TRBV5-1	CASSLGGADQPQHF	TGCGCCAGCAGCTTAGGAGGGGCTGATCAGCCCCAGCATTTT
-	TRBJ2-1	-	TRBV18	CASKRDYSYNEQFF	TGTGCCAGTAAACGCGACTACTCCTACAATGAGCAGTTCTTC